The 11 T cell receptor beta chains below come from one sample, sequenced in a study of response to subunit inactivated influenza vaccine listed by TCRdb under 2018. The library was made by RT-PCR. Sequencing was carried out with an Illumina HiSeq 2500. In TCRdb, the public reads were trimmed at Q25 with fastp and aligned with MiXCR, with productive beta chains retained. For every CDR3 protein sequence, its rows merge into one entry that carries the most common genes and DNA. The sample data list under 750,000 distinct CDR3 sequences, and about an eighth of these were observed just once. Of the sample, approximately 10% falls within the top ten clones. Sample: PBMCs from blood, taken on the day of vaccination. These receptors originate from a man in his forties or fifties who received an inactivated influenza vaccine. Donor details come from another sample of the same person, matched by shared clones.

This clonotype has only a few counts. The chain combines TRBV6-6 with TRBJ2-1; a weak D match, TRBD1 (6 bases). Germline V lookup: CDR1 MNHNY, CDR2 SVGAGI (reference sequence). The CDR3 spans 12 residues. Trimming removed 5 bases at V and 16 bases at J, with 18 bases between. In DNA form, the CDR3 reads TGTGCCAGCAGTCAGGGGACCTCCGCCATATTCTTC. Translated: CASSQGTSAIFF.

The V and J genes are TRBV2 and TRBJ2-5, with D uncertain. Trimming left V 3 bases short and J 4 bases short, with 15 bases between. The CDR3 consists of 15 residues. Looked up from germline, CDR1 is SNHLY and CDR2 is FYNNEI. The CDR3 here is CASSDPQPSRETQYF. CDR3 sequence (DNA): TGTGCCAGCAGTGACCCCCAGCCGAGTCGAGAGACCCAGTACTTC.

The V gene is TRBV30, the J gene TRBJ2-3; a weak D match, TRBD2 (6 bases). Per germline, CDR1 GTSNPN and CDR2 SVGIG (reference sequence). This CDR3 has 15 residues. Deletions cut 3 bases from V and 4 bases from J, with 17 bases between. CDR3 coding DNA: TGTGCCTGGAGGGGGGAGGACCAGGTGGCAGATACGCAGTATTTT. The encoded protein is CAWRGEDQVADTQYF.

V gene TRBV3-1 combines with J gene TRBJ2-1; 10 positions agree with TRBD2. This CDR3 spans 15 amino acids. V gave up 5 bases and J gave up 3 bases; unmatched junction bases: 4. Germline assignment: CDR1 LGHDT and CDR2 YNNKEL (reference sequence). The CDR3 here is CASSKSGGGYNEQFF. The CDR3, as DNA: TGTGCCAGCAGCAAAAGCGGGGGGGGCTACAATGAGCAGTTCTTC.

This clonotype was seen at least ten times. CDR3: CASSLEGGYEQYF. The CDR3, as DNA: TGCGCCAGCAGCTTGGAGGGGGGCTACGAGCAGTACTTC. The gene calls are TRBV5-1 and TRBJ2-7; D possibly matches TRBD1 or TRBD2 (6 bases each). Trimming took off 0 bases at V and 3 bases at J, with 7 bases between the two ends. CDR3 size: 13 residues. Germline loops: CDR1 SGHRS, CDR2 YFSETQ.

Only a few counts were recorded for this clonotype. CDR3 region: CASSFGLITDTQYF. The CDR3 bases are TGTGCCAGCAGCTTCGGGCTGATCACAGATACGCAGTATTTT. This chain joins TRBV7-2 and TRBJ2-3, with D unresolved. The CDR3 consists of 14 residues. Trimming removed 3 bases from V and 2 bases from J, with 9 bases in between. Germline-derived CDR1 and CDR2 are SGHTA and FQGNSA.

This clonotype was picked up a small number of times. In nucleotides, the CDR3 is TGTGCCAGCATTCTGACATTGGGTTCTGAAGCTTTCTTT. Amino acids: CASILTLGSEAFF. The chain recombines TRBV2 with TRBJ1-1; D gene ambiguous. The CDR3 spans 13 residues. The V end lost 7 bases, the J end lost 6 bases, and 15 bases lay between the germline ends. Germline V gene lookup returns CDR1 SNHLY and CDR2 FYNNEI.

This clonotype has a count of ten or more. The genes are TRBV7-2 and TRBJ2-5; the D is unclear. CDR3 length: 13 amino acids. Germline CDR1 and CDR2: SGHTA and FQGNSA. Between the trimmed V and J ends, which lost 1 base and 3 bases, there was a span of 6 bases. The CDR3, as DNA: TGTGCCAGCAGCTTAGATGGCAAAGAGACCCAGTACTTC. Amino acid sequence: CASSLDGKETQYF.

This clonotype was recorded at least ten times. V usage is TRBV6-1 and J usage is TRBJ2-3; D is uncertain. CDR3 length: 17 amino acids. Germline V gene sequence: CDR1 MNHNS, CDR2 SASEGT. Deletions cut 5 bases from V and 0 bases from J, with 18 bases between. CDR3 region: CASSLRALSTSTDTQYF. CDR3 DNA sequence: TGTGCCAGCAGTCTCCGGGCCTTAAGTACTAGCACAGATACGCAGTATTTT.

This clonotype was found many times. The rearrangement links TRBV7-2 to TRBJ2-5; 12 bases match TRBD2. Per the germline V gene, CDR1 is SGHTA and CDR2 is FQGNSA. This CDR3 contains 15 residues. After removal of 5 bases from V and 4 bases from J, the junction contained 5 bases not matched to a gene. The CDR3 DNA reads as TGTGCCAGCAGCAAGACTAGCGGGGGAGGAGAGACCCAGTACTTC. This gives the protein CASSKTSGGGETQYF.

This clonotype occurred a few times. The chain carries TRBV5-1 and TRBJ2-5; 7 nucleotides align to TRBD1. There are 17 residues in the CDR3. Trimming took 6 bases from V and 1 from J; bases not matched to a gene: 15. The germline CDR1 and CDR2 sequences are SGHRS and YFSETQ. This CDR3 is CASTKEEQGRGQETQYF. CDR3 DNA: TGCGCCAGCACCAAAGAGGAACAGGGGAGAGGCCAAGAGACCCAGTACTTC.